A selection of T cell receptor beta chains follows, all from one sample in a study of PD-1 blockade in mismatch repair-deficient tumors. Using immunoSEQ multiplex PCR, the repertoire was profiled, and TCRdb retains in-frame clones only, with some absent. The sample shows around 68,000 clones, approximately 80% of them seen only once. Specimen: peripheral blood, collected 2 weeks after starting pembrolizumab. These receptors came from an adult with mismatch repair-deficient cancer. CDR3s include the opening cysteine and the closing phenylalanine or tryptophan. The order of the fields is CDR3 protein, CDR3 DNA, D gene, V gene, J gene, clone size. A D gene is named only where the DNA matches it firmly. For some rows the clone size is stated as once, few or many, or as a class when expanded; others skip it.

CASSFRGAPNQPQHF	TGTGCCAGCAGCTTCCGGGGGGCGCCCAATCAGCCCCAGCATTTT	-	TRBV5-5	TRBJ1-5	-
CASSARDTRRDYGYTF	TGTGCCAGCAGCGCCCGGGACACAAGGCGTGACTATGGCTACACCTTC	-	TRBV13	TRBJ1-2	-
CASSLRQQGEKLFF	TGCGCCAGCAGCCTAAGACAGCAGGGGGAAAAACTGTTTTTT	-	TRBV4-3	TRBJ1-4	-
CASSQSTANAYNEQFF	TGTGCCAGCTCACAATCTACAGCGAATGCCTACAATGAGCAGTTCTTC	-	TRBV18	TRBJ2-1	-
CASSQVAGLNTEAFF	TGCGCCAGCAGCCAAGTCGCAGGGCTGAACACTGAAGCTTTCTTT	-	TRBV4-1	TRBJ1-1	few
CASSSQGATETEAFF	TGTGCCAGCAGCTCACAGGGGGCAACCGAGACTGAAGCTTTCTTT	TRBD1	TRBV7-9	TRBJ1-1	-
CASSLDGTGETEAFF	TGTGCCAGCAGCTTAGACGGGACAGGAGAAACTGAAGCTTTCTTT	TRBD1	TRBV7-2	TRBJ1-1	-
CASSPSQSNYGYTF	TGCGCCAGCAGCCCCAGCCAGAGTAACTATGGCTACACCTTC	-	TRBV5-1	TRBJ1-2	-
CASSVAAASGNTIYF	TGTGCCAGCAGTGTTGCAGCCGCCTCTGGAAACACCATATATTTT	-	TRBV2	TRBJ1-3	-
CAWSVGPSGTEAFF	TGTGCCTGGAGTGTAGGGCCTTCGGGGACTGAAGCTTTCTTT	-	TRBV30	TRBJ1-1	-
CASSSSLSGNTIYF	TGTGCCAGCAGCTCGTCCCTCTCTGGAAACACCATATATTTT	-	TRBV5-4	TRBJ1-3	-
CASSFRTSGGYNEQFF	TGCGCCAGCAGCTTCCGAACTAGCGGAGGATACAATGAGCAGTTCTTC	TRBD2	TRBV5-1	TRBJ2-1	-
CASSPMEGIESEQYF	TGTGCCAGCAGCCCTATGGAGGGAATTGAGAGCGAGCAGTACTTC	-	TRBV27	TRBJ2-7	-
CASWEFWTGGGDTQYF	TGTGCCAGCTGGGAGTTTTGGACCGGAGGAGGCGATACGCAGTATTTT	-	TRBV6-6	TRBJ2-3	-
CASSTGGAGGPMAGYGYTF	TGTGCCAGCAGCACAGGTGGTGCGGGGGGGCCTATGGCTGGCTATGGCTACACCTTC	-	TRBV5-4	TRBJ1-2	-
CASSESLGGDYGYTF	TGCGCCAGCAGTGAGTCGCTGGGCGGCGACTATGGCTACACCTTC	-	TRBV10-2	TRBJ1-2	-
CASSYKREVSSNEQFF	TGTGCCAGCAGCTACAAGCGGGAGGTCAGTTCCAATGAGCAGTTCTTC	TRBD2	TRBV5-4	TRBJ2-1	-
CAISDGSGSWSYEQYF	TGTGCCATCAGTGATGGTAGCGGGAGTTGGTCCTACGAGCAGTACTTC	TRBD2	TRBV10-3	TRBJ2-7	-
CATSRVGSNTIYF	TGTGCCACCAGCAGAGTGGGCTCGAACACCATATATTTT	-	TRBV15	TRBJ1-3	-
CASSLRGSETQYF	TGTGCCAGCAGCTTAAGAGGGTCGGAGACCCAGTACTTC	-	TRBV13	TRBJ2-5	-
CASSLAGADTQYF	TGTGCCAGCAGTCTGGCGGGAGCCGATACGCAGTATTTT	TRBD2	TRBV25-1	TRBJ2-3	-
CASSNEFRTDPSGANVLTF	TGTGCCAGCAGCAACGAATTCCGGACAGACCCCTCTGGGGCCAACGTCCTGACTTTC	-	TRBV21-1	TRBJ2-6	-
CASSPGTSGQNEQFF	TGTGCCAGCAGCCCCGGGACTAGCGGACAAAATGAGCAGTTCTTC	TRBD2	TRBV7-9	TRBJ2-1	-
CASSLGGTGFTGELFF	TGTGCCAGTAGTTTGGGAGGGACAGGGTTCACCGGGGAGCTGTTTTTT	TRBD1	TRBV19	TRBJ2-2	-
CASSSTGGNGELFF	TGTGCCAGCAGCTCGACAGGGGGCAACGGGGAGCTGTTTTTT	TRBD1	TRBV7-3	TRBJ2-2	-
CASSEQGFETQYF	TGTGCCAGCAGTGAACAGGGTTTTGAGACCCAGTACTTC	-	TRBV2	TRBJ2-5	many
CASSAVPGTEAFF	TGTGCCAGCAGCGCGGTGCCCGGGACTGAAGCTTTCTTT	-	TRBV5-8	TRBJ1-1	-
CASSSLAGTDTQYF	TGTGCCAGCAGCTCCTTAGCTGGCACAGATACGCAGTATTTT	-	TRBV11-3	TRBJ2-3	-
CASSIMEGGETQYF	TGTGCCAGTAGTATCATGGAGGGTGGAGAGACCCAGTACTTC	-	TRBV19	TRBJ2-5	-
CASSLAVGEQYF	TGTGCCAGCAGCTTAGCAGTCGGCGAGCAGTACTTC	-	TRBV7-9	TRBJ2-7	-
CASSIAGTSGSYEQYF	TGTGCCAGTAGTATAGCCGGGACTAGCGGCTCCTACGAGCAGTACTTC	TRBD2	TRBV19	TRBJ2-7	-
CASTRDQHEQYF	TGTGCCAGCACCCGGGACCAACACGAGCAGTACTTC	-	TRBV7-2	TRBJ2-7	-
CASSPPAGGHVDTQYF	TGTGCCAGCAGCCCCCCGGCGGGGGGCCACGTCGATACGCAGTATTTT	TRBD2	TRBV7-3	TRBJ2-3	-
CASSESKGQGAYEQYF	TGCGCCAGCAGTGAGTCGAAAGGACAGGGGGCCTACGAGCAGTACTTC	TRBD1	TRBV10-2	TRBJ2-7	once
CASSLIRGSNTGELFF	TGTGCCAGCAGCTTAATTAGGGGCTCGAACACCGGGGAGCTGTTTTTT	-	TRBV7-6	TRBJ2-2	-
CASSYSGQGLNGYTF	TGTGCCAGCAGTTACTCGGGACAGGGTCTTAATGGCTACACCTTC	TRBD1	TRBV6-5	TRBJ1-2	-
CASSTSTSGKETQYF	TGTGCCAGCAGCACCTCGACTAGCGGGAAAGAGACCCAGTACTTC	TRBD2	TRBV7-9	TRBJ2-5	-
CASSLADNEQFF	TGTGCCAGCAGCTTAGCCGACAATGAGCAGTTCTTC	-	TRBV13	TRBJ2-1	-
CASTYRGNQPQHF	TGTGCCAGCACTTACAGGGGCAATCAGCCCCAGCATTTT	-	TRBV2	TRBJ1-5	-
CASSSRPADTDTQYF	TGTGCCAGCAGCTCCCGCCCAGCGGACACAGATACGCAGTATTTT	-	TRBV4-2	TRBJ2-3	-
CASGLPRDRGKEAIYF	TGTGCTAGTGGTTTGCCACGAGACAGGGGGAAGGAAGCCATATATTTT	TRBD1	TRBV12-5	TRBJ1-3	-
CASSPSGSMTEAFF	TGTGCCAGCAGCCCTTCGGGGAGTATGACTGAAGCTTTCTTT	-	TRBV7-9	TRBJ1-1	once
CASSIRPDRDLSYEQYF	TGTGCCAGTAGTATCCGACCGGACAGGGATCTCTCCTACGAGCAGTACTTC	TRBD1	TRBV19	TRBJ2-7	-
CASSQVTYPGDTQYF	TGTGCCAGCTCACAGGTGACATACCCTGGGGATACGCAGTATTTT	-	TRBV18	TRBJ2-3	-
CASSLARRSQETQYF	TGTGCCAGCAGCTTAGCGAGACGGTCCCAAGAGACCCAGTACTTC	-	TRBV7-9	TRBJ2-5	-
CAITQAGAGEQYF	TGTGCCATCACCCAAGCAGGGGCCGGCGAGCAGTACTTC	-	TRBV10-3	TRBJ2-7	-
CSVASGTSGSYNEQFF	TGCAGCGTCGCTTCCGGGACTAGCGGGAGCTACAATGAGCAGTTCTTC	TRBD2	TRBV29-1	TRBJ2-1	-
CASSLGYYNERFF	TGTGCCAGCAGCTTAGGTTACTACAATGAGCGGTTCTTC	-	TRBV11-3	TRBJ2-1	-
CASSPGGTNTEAFF	TGTGCCAGCTCACCGGGGGGGACGAACACTGAAGCTTTCTTT	-	TRBV18	TRBJ1-1	-
CAARGASNEQFF	TGTGCCGCAAGGGGGGCCTCTAATGAGCAGTTCTTC	-	TRBV6-5	TRBJ2-1	-